The rows below give T cell receptor beta chains drawn from one sample of a study of identical twins. MiXCR, run by TCRdb on the 5' RACE reads, gives a single entry per CDR3 protein. The sample holds roughly 250,000 distinct CDR3 sequences, over 12% seen once. Sequencing was done on a sample of memory (CD45RO+) T cells sorted from blood. The receptors were gathered from a woman aged 18-29 years in good health. The CDR3 runs from the conserved cysteine through the conserved F or W. D genes are given only for firm matches. Clone size is not always given. Where it is, it says once, few, many or a class for expanded clones.

cdr3_aa: CASSPGTGESPLHF
cdr3_nt: TGTGCCAGCTCACCTGGGACAGGGGAATCACCCCTCCACTTT
d_call: TRBD1
j_call: TRBJ1-6
v_call: TRBV18
cdr3_length: 14
clone_size: few

cdr3_aa: CALHDTISGNTIYF
cdr3_nt: TGTGCCTTACACGATACCATCTCTGGAAACACCATATATTTT
d_call: NA
j_call: TRBJ1-3
v_call: TRBV30
cdr3_length: 14
clone_size: NA

cdr3_aa: CASSPQPRTSGGYTF
cdr3_nt: TGTGCCAGCAGTCCACAGCCGAGAACGTCGGGGGGCTACACCTTC
d_call: NA
j_call: TRBJ1-2
v_call: TRBV2
cdr3_length: 15
clone_size: few

cdr3_aa: CGAWDRAKNTEAFF
cdr3_nt: TGCGGGGCCTGGGACAGGGCGAAGAACACTGAAGCTTTCTTT
d_call: TRBD1
j_call: TRBJ1-1
v_call: TRBV29-1
cdr3_length: 14
clone_size: NA

cdr3_aa: CAWSVPWGYTF
cdr3_nt: TGTGCCTGGAGTGTCCCCTGGGGCTACACCTTC
d_call: NA
j_call: TRBJ1-2
v_call: TRBV30
cdr3_length: 11
clone_size: NA

cdr3_aa: CASSGGLAGKTGELFF
cdr3_nt: TGTGCCAGCAGTGGGGGACTAGCGGGAAAAACCGGGGAGCTGTTTTTT
d_call: TRBD2
j_call: TRBJ2-2
v_call: TRBV6-1
cdr3_length: 16
clone_size: NA

cdr3_aa: CASSHAGHANGYTF
cdr3_nt: TGCGCCAGCAGCCACGCGGGACACGCAAATGGCTACACCTTC
d_call: NA
j_call: TRBJ1-2
v_call: TRBV4-1
cdr3_length: 14
clone_size: few

cdr3_aa: CATSRKQSSQGALREKLFF
cdr3_nt: TGTGCCACCAGCAGAAAGCAAAGTTCACAGGGGGCATTGAGAGAAAAACTGTTTTTT
d_call: TRBD1
j_call: TRBJ1-4
v_call: TRBV15
cdr3_length: 19
clone_size: few

cdr3_aa: CASSVGTSGVNEQFF
cdr3_nt: TGTGCCAGCAGTGTGGGGACTAGCGGGGTAAATGAGCAGTTCTTC
d_call: TRBD2
j_call: TRBJ2-1
v_call: TRBV6-4
cdr3_length: 15
clone_size: few

cdr3_aa: CASSRGLYQETQYF
cdr3_nt: TGTGCCAGCAGTAGGGGGCTCTACCAAGAGACCCAGTACTTC
d_call: TRBD1
j_call: TRBJ2-5
v_call: TRBV11-2
cdr3_length: 14
clone_size: NA

cdr3_aa: CASSTLVIAGVSNTGELFF
cdr3_nt: TGCGCCAGCAGCACCCTGGTAATAGCGGGGGTCTCGAACACCGGGGAGCTGTTTTTT
d_call: TRBD2
j_call: TRBJ2-2
v_call: TRBV5-1
cdr3_length: 19
clone_size: few

cdr3_aa: CASSQVGGNTEAFF
cdr3_nt: TGTGCCAGCAGCCAAGTTGGGGGGAACACTGAAGCTTTCTTT
d_call: NA
j_call: TRBJ1-1
v_call: TRBV4-3
cdr3_length: 14
clone_size: many

cdr3_aa: CSAKHFSGSVYEQFF
cdr3_nt: TGCAGTGCTAAACATTTTAGCGGGAGTGTATATGAGCAGTTCTTC
d_call: TRBD2
j_call: TRBJ2-1
v_call: TRBV20-1
cdr3_length: 15
clone_size: few

cdr3_aa: CSARGRTGSYEQYF
cdr3_nt: TGCAGTGCTAGAGGCCGGACAGGATCCTACGAGCAGTACTTC
d_call: TRBD1
j_call: TRBJ2-7
v_call: TRBV20-1
cdr3_length: 14
clone_size: few

cdr3_aa: CASSLRPSLTDTQYF
cdr3_nt: TGTGCCAGCAGTTTACGACCTTCCCTCACAGATACGCAGTATTTT
d_call: NA
j_call: TRBJ2-3
v_call: TRBV27
cdr3_length: 15
clone_size: few

cdr3_aa: CASSLAGTLLAKNIQYF
cdr3_nt: TGTGCCAGCAGCTTAGCGGGGACTTTACTAGCCAAAAACATTCAGTACTTC
d_call: NA
j_call: TRBJ2-4
v_call: TRBV7-2
cdr3_length: 17
clone_size: few

cdr3_aa: CASSHRGGPTDTQYF
cdr3_nt: TGCGCCAGCAGCCATCGGGGCGGTCCCACAGATACGCAGTATTTT
d_call: NA
j_call: TRBJ2-3
v_call: TRBV4-3
cdr3_length: 15
clone_size: NA

cdr3_aa: CASRRDSSVANTIYF
cdr3_nt: TGTGCCAGCAGGCGGGACAGTTCCGTGGCAAACACCATATATTTT
d_call: TRBD1
j_call: TRBJ1-3
v_call: TRBV6-1
cdr3_length: 15
clone_size: NA

cdr3_aa: CASSLSARGRSDTQYF
cdr3_nt: TGTGCCAGCAGTTTATCAGCCAGGGGTAGGTCAGATACGCAGTATTTT
d_call: NA
j_call: TRBJ2-3
v_call: TRBV27
cdr3_length: 16
clone_size: few

cdr3_aa: CASSIGQGAPGQPQHF
cdr3_nt: TGTGCCAGTAGTATCGGGCAGGGGGCGCCTGGTCAGCCCCAGCATTTT
d_call: TRBD1
j_call: TRBJ1-5
v_call: TRBV19
cdr3_length: 16
clone_size: NA

cdr3_aa: CASSSFTGGTGELFF
cdr3_nt: TGTGCCAGCAGTTCTTTTACAGGGGGCACCGGGGAGCTGTTTTTT
d_call: TRBD1
j_call: TRBJ2-2
v_call: TRBV12-3/TRBV12-4
cdr3_length: 15
clone_size: NA

cdr3_aa: CASSLVRGLAGSSTDTQYF
cdr3_nt: TGTGCCAGCAGTTTAGTAAGAGGGCTAGCGGGGTCTAGCACAGATACGCAGTATTTT
d_call: TRBD2
j_call: TRBJ2-3
v_call: TRBV12-3/TRBV12-4
cdr3_length: 19
clone_size: many

cdr3_aa: CASSSPTDSLSEQYF
cdr3_nt: TGTGCCAGCAGTTCCCCCACAGACAGTCTTTCCGAGCAGTACTTC
d_call: NA
j_call: TRBJ2-7
v_call: TRBV28
cdr3_length: 15
clone_size: NA

cdr3_aa: CASSWGLAGEGTGELFF
cdr3_nt: TGTGCCAGCAGTTGGGGACTAGCGGGAGAAGGAACCGGGGAGCTGTTTTTT
d_call: TRBD2
j_call: TRBJ2-2
v_call: TRBV12-3/TRBV12-4
cdr3_length: 17
clone_size: NA

cdr3_aa: CASSSNRGAPYEQYF
cdr3_nt: TGTGCCAGCTCATCTAACAGGGGTGCCCCCTACGAGCAGTACTTC
d_call: TRBD1
j_call: TRBJ2-7
v_call: TRBV18
cdr3_length: 15
clone_size: NA

cdr3_aa: CASGMNTEAFF
cdr3_nt: TGTGCCAGCGGTATGAACACTGAAGCTTTCTTT
d_call: NA
j_call: TRBJ1-1
v_call: TRBV6-1
cdr3_length: 11
clone_size: few

cdr3_aa: CASSFRDEQYF
cdr3_nt: TGTGCCAGCAGCTTCAGGGACGAGCAGTACTTC
d_call: NA
j_call: TRBJ2-7
v_call: TRBV5-6
cdr3_length: 11
clone_size: NA

cdr3_aa: CSAVEDISYEQYF
cdr3_nt: TGCAGTGCGGTCGAGGACATCTCCTACGAGCAGTACTTC
d_call: NA
j_call: TRBJ2-7
v_call: TRBV20-1
cdr3_length: 13
clone_size: NA

cdr3_aa: CASSLGSCNSPLHF
cdr3_nt: TGTGCCAGCAGCCTGGGGTCCTGTAATTCACCCCTCCACTTT
d_call: NA
j_call: TRBJ1-6
v_call: TRBV11-1
cdr3_length: 14
clone_size: NA

cdr3_aa: CASSYSAMTYNEQFF
cdr3_nt: TGCGCCAGCAGCTATAGCGCAATGACCTACAATGAGCAGTTCTTC
d_call: NA
j_call: TRBJ2-1
v_call: TRBV5-1
cdr3_length: 15
clone_size: NA

cdr3_aa: CAWSKQSDTQYF
cdr3_nt: TGTGCCTGGAGTAAACAATCAGATACGCAGTATTTT
d_call: NA
j_call: TRBJ2-3
v_call: TRBV30
cdr3_length: 12
clone_size: NA

cdr3_aa: CASSQLSRADYEQYF
cdr3_nt: TGCGCCAGCAGTCAATTATCGCGGGCCGACTACGAGCAGTACTTC
d_call: NA
j_call: TRBJ2-7
v_call: TRBV23-1
cdr3_length: 15
clone_size: NA

cdr3_aa: CASSEGLAEETQYF
cdr3_nt: TGTGCCAGCAGTGAAGGACTAGCGGAAGAGACCCAGTACTTC
d_call: TRBD2
j_call: TRBJ2-5
v_call: TRBV6-1
cdr3_length: 14
clone_size: NA

cdr3_aa: CASSATGISYNEQFF
cdr3_nt: TGTGCCAGCAGCGCCACAGGGATCTCCTACAATGAGCAGTTCTTC
d_call: NA
j_call: TRBJ2-1
v_call: TRBV7-2
cdr3_length: 15
clone_size: many

cdr3_aa: CASSEGEGEQFF
cdr3_nt: TGTGCCAGCAGTGAAGGTGAGGGTGAGCAGTTCTTC
d_call: NA
j_call: TRBJ2-1
v_call: TRBV6-1
cdr3_length: 12
clone_size: NA

cdr3_aa: CASGLTIGRQYF
cdr3_nt: TGTGCTAGTGGTTTGACTATCGGTCGGCAGTATTTT
d_call: NA
j_call: TRBJ2-3
v_call: TRBV12-5
cdr3_length: 12
clone_size: few

cdr3_aa: CSAPSQGTDTQYF
cdr3_nt: TGCAGTGCTCCGAGTCAAGGCACAGATACGCAGTATTTT
d_call: NA
j_call: TRBJ2-3
v_call: TRBV20-1
cdr3_length: 13
clone_size: few

cdr3_aa: CATSRDFGTGAGDTQYF
cdr3_nt: TGTGCCACCAGCAGAGATTTCGGGACAGGGGCGGGGGATACGCAGTATTTT
d_call: TRBD1
j_call: TRBJ2-3
v_call: TRBV15
cdr3_length: 17
clone_size: NA

cdr3_aa: CASRSRQSSGTQYF
cdr3_nt: TGTGCCAGCAGATCCCGACAGAGTTCGGGGACCCAGTACTTC
d_call: NA
j_call: TRBJ2-5
v_call: TRBV5-6
cdr3_length: 14
clone_size: NA

cdr3_aa: CSARVAGRNEQFF
cdr3_nt: TGCAGTGCTAGAGTAGCGGGGAGGAATGAGCAGTTCTTC
d_call: TRBD2
j_call: TRBJ2-1
v_call: TRBV20-1
cdr3_length: 13
clone_size: NA

cdr3_aa: CASTGSGTDTQYF
cdr3_nt: TGTGCCAGCACAGGGTCGGGCACAGATACGCAGTATTTT
d_call: NA
j_call: TRBJ2-3
v_call: TRBV6-1
cdr3_length: 13
clone_size: NA

cdr3_aa: CASGLARGVF
cdr3_nt: TGTGCCAGCGGTTTAGCGCGGGGCGTCTTC
d_call: NA
j_call: TRBJ1-2
v_call: TRBV12-3/TRBV12-4
cdr3_length: 10
clone_size: once

cdr3_aa: CSARDSGTSRDQPQHF
cdr3_nt: TGCAGTGCTAGAGATTCCGGGACATCTCGGGATCAGCCCCAGCATTTT
d_call: NA
j_call: TRBJ1-5
v_call: TRBV20-1
cdr3_length: 16
clone_size: few

cdr3_aa: CASSQEIRSETQYF
cdr3_nt: TGTGCCAGCAGCCAAGAGATCCGATCGGAGACCCAGTACTTC
d_call: NA
j_call: TRBJ2-5
v_call: TRBV3-1
cdr3_length: 14
clone_size: NA

cdr3_aa: CASREGTAGNTIYF
cdr3_nt: TGCGCCAGCAGGGAGGGAACGGCTGGAAACACCATATATTTT
d_call: NA
j_call: TRBJ1-3
v_call: TRBV5-1
cdr3_length: 14
clone_size: many

cdr3_aa: CASSQVMTSGSHEQFF
cdr3_nt: TGTGCCAGCAGCCAAGTTATGACTAGCGGGAGTCATGAGCAGTTCTTC
d_call: TRBD2
j_call: TRBJ2-1
v_call: TRBV14
cdr3_length: 16
clone_size: NA

cdr3_aa: CASSWTGMDEQFF
cdr3_nt: TGTGCCAGCAGCTGGACAGGGATGGATGAGCAGTTCTTC
d_call: TRBD1
j_call: TRBJ2-1
v_call: TRBV11-2
cdr3_length: 13
clone_size: NA

cdr3_aa: CASSLSVLPKDTQYF
cdr3_nt: TGTGCCAGCAGTTTATCAGTCCTACCAAAAGATACGCAGTATTTT
d_call: NA
j_call: TRBJ2-3
v_call: TRBV27
cdr3_length: 15
clone_size: NA

cdr3_aa: CASSLWGTGETQYF
cdr3_nt: TGCGCCAGCAGCTTGTGGGGGACGGGAGAGACCCAGTACTTC
d_call: NA
j_call: TRBJ2-5
v_call: TRBV5-1
cdr3_length: 14
clone_size: NA